This T cell receptor (beta chain) was profiled in a study of blood T cell repertoires in COVID-19. Overall study context: Samples of COVID-19 (acute and convalescent) were obtained from the United States, Italy and Spain. PBMCs, B-cell-depleted T cells, or T cells provided the cDNA or gDNA that made up the material.

Assay: immunoSEQ multiplex PCR; the TCRdb copy retains only in-frame clones and omits some. The table shows 390,000 or so clones, with 90% occurring only once. V was pared by 2 bases and J by 6 bases, with 4 bases of the junction left unmatched. This CDR3 comprises 13 residues. Germline CDR1 and CDR2: SGHTA and FQGNSA. The chain carries TRBV7-2 and TRBJ2-7; TRBD1 agrees at 7 bases. Sequenced material: peripheral blood. The sequence was obtained from a man in his late teens or twenties with active or convalescent COVID-19. In DNA form, the CDR3 reads TGTGCCAGCAGCTTAAGGGGACAGCTCGAGCAGTACTTC. It encodes CASSLRGQLEQYF.